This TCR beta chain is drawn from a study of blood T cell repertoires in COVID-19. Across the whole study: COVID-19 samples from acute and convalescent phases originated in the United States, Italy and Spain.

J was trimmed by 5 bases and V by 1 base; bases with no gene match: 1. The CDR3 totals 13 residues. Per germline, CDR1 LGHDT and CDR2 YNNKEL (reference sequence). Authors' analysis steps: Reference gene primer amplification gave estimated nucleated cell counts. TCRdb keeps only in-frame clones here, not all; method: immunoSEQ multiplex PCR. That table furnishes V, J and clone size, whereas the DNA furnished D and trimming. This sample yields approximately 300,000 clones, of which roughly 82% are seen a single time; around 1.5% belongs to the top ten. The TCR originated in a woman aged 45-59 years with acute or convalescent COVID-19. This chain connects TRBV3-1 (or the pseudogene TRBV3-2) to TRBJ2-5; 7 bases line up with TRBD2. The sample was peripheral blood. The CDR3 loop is CASSQAGGETQYF. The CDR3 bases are TGTGCCAGCAGCCAAGCGGGAGGTGAGACCCAGTACTTC.